This T cell receptor (beta chain) is from a study of shared clonotypes between healthy human individuals. As for the study in general: Three plates each covered CD4 naive and memory; CD8 naive two, CD8 memory one.

As to this clone: Its matching antigen is unknown.

For every subset, genomic DNA was evenly distributed across several immunoSEQ plates. Sequencing was performed with immunoSEQ multiplex PCR; in TCRdb, only in-frame clones are kept and a portion is missing. Among 1,400,000 or so clones listed, approximately 98.5% were seen once. Researchers partitioned CD4+ cells into CD45RA+ naive and CD45RA-negative memory subsets. V shed 4 bases and J shed 1 base, with 17 bases lying between them. The germline CDR1 and CDR2 sequences are SGHRS and YFSETQ. CDR3 length: 16 residues. Study results and caveats: Tissue TCR repertoires likely differ from these blood-only repertoires.

The source material was naive CD4+ T cells sorted from blood. As for subset: CD45RA+ positively selected. The source of this sequence is a man younger than 40 in good health. The V gene is TRBV5-1, the J gene TRBJ2-5; maybe TRBD1 (6 bases). CDR3 nucleotide sequence: TGCGCCAGCAGCGCAAGACGGACAGCAGCCCAAGAGACCCAGTACTTC. Translated, it gives CASSARRTAAQETQYF.